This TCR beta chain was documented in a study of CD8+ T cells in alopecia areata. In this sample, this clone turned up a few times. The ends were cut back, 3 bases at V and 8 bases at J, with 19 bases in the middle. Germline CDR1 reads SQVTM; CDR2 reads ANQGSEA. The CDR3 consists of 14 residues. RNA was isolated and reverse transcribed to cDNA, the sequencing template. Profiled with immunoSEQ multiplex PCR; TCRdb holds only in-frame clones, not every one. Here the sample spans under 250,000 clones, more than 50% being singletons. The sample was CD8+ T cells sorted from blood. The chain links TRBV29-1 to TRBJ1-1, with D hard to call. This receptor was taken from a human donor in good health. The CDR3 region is CSVDPWTRAGEAFF. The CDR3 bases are TGCAGCGTTGATCCGTGGACGAGAGCGGGGGAAGCTTTCTTT.